This T cell receptor beta chain was observed in a study of T cell responses to AZD1222 COVID-19 vaccine. This CDR3 contains 12 residues. V was clipped by 2 bases and J by 7 bases, with 6 bases between them. Germline CDR1 reads MDHEN; CDR2 reads SYDVKM. Broader study findings: White British ancestry dominated among donors, who included more females, and clonal diversity was possibly underestimated. Repertoire sampling was restricted to post-peak T cell response timepoints. Among those given AZD1222, only 5 to 7 were seropositive at baseline.

The protocol was immunoSEQ multiplex PCR, while the TCRdb copy is restricted to in-frame clones and leaves out a portion. Here the sample spans more than 250,000 clones, approximately 93% being singletons. Notes on this clone: The antigen remains undetermined.

The chain recombines TRBV28 with TRBJ2-1; D gene uncertain. This TCR came from an adult in good health. Material: peripheral blood, obtained on day 0 of AZD1222 vaccination. CDR3 bases: TGTGCCAGCAGTTTAACGTGGAATGAGCAGTTCTTC. Translated: CASSLTWNEQFF.